Only one count was recorded for the clone carrying this T cell receptor (beta chain). Its antigen is currently unknown. The data were taken from a study of blood T cells in healthy people across ages. Points from the study as a whole: Per million T cells, the diversity of TCR beta decreased roughly linearly as age advanced. Greater diversity and more naive CD4+ cells were seen in long-lived donors than in aged donors.

Primers used in a second PCR of roughly 6 to 11 cycles were a sample-barcoded 5' primer and a J-beta primer mix. Each CDR3 protein is one row after TCRdb ran MiXCR on the 5' RACE reads. The profile shows roughly 2 million distinct CDR3 sequences, approximately 50% of them singletons. The CDR3 consists of 14 residues. V lost 5 bases, J lost 4 bases, and 13 bases lay in between. Germline V gene sequence: CDR1 KGHDR, CDR2 SFDVKD. This sequence joins TRBV24-1 and TRBJ1-2; D is perhaps TRBD1 (5 bases). The clonotype was recovered from a woman aged 40 to 49 in good health. The specimen sequenced was blood. The CDR3, as DNA: TGTGCCACCAGTGCCCCAGGGCGGCCCTATGGCTACACCTTC. Residues: CATSAPGRPYGYTF.